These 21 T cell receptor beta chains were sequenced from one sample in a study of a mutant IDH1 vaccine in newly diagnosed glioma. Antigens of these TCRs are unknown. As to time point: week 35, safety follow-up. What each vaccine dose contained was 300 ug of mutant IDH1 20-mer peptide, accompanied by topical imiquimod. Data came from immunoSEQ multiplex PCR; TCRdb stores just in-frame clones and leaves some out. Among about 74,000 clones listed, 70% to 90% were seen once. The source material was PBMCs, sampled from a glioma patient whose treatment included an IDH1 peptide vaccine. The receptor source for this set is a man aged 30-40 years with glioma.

CDR3 DNA sequence: TGTGCCAGCAGCGCCCAACAGGGTGGTCGGTACTACAATGAGCAGTTCTTC. It encodes CASSAQQGGRYYNEQFF. The V call is TRBV4-2, the J call TRBJ2-1, with a possible D match to TRBD1 (6 bases). Trimming took off 5 bases at V and 3 bases at J, with 20 bases between the two ends. CDR1 is LGHNA, CDR2 YNFKEQ, per germline. The CDR3 has 17 residues.

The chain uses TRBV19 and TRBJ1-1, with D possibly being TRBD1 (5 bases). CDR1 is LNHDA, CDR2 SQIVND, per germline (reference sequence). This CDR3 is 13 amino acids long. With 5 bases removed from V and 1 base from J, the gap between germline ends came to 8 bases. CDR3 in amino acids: CASSYTGNTEAFF. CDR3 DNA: TGTGCCAGTAGTTACACAGGGAACACTGAAGCTTTCTTT.

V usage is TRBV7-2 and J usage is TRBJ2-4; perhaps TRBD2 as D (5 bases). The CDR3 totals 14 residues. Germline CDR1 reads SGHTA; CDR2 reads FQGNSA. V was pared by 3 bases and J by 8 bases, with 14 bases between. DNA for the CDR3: TGTGCCAGCAGCTTGTCCGGGCCCGGGGACATTCAGTACTTC. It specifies CASSLSGPGDIQYF.

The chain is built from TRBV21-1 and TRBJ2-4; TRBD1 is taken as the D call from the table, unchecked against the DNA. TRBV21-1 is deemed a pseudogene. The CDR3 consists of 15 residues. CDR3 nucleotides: TGTGCCAGCATCGGGACAGGGGAGGCCAAAAACATTCAGTACTTC. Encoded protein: CASIGTGEAKNIQYF.

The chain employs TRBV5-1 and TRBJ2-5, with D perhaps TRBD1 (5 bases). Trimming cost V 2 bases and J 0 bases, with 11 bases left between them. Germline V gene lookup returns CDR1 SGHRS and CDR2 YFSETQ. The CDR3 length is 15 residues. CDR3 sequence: CASSLDSPYQETQYF. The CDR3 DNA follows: TGCGCCAGCAGCTTAGACAGCCCTTACCAAGAGACCCAGTACTTC.

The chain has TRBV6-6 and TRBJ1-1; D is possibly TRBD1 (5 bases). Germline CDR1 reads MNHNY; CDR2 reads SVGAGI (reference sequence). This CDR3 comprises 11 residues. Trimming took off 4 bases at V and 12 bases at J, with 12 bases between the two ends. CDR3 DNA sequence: TGTGCCAGCAGTTTGGACACCTTTTCTTTCTTT. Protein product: CASSLDTFSFF.

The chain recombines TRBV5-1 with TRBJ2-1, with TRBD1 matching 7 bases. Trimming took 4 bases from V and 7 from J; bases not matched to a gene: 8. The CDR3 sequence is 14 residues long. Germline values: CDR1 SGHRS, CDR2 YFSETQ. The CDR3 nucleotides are TGCGCCAGCAGCCCGAGACAGGGAGATAATGAGCAGTTCTTC. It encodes CASSPRQGDNEQFF.

The CDR3 sequence is CASDLAGTGAGEQYF. As DNA, the CDR3 is TGTGCCAGCGACTTGGCGGGGACAGGCGCGGGCGAGCAGTACTTC. The gene calls are TRBV2 and TRBJ2-7, with 8 nucleotides matching TRBD1. The CDR3 covers 15 residues. J lost 6 bases, V lost 8 bases, and 15 bases had no gene match. Germline loops: CDR1 SNHLY, CDR2 FYNNEI.

Here the CDR3 DNA reads TGTGCCAGCAGCGCCGGGACACAAAACACCATATATTTT. Its protein is CASSAGTQNTIYF. V gene TRBV2 combines with J gene TRBJ1-3; tentatively, D is TRBD1 (6 bases). Germline-derived CDR1 and CDR2 are SNHLY and FYNNEI. Trimming took off 6 bases at V and 6 bases at J, with 12 bases between the two ends. The CDR3 runs 13 residues.

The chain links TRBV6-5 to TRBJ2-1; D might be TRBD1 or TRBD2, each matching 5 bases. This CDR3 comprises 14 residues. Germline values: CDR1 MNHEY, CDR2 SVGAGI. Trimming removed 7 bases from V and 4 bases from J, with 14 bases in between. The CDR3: CASTLRGGYNEQFF. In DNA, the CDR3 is TGTGCCAGCACCCTACGGGGCGGATACAATGAGCAGTTCTTC.

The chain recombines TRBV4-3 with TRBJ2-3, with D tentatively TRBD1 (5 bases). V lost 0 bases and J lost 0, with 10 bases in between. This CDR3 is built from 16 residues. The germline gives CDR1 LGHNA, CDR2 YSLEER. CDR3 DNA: TGCGCCAGCAGCCAAGATGGGGCGGCTAGCACAGATACGCAGTATTTT. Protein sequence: CASSQDGAASTDTQYF.

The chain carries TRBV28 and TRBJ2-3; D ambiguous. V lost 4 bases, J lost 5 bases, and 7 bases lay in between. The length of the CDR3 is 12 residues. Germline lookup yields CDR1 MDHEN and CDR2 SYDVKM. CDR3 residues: CASSSFQDTQYF. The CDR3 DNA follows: TGTGCCAGCAGTTCCTTCCAAGATACGCAGTATTTT.

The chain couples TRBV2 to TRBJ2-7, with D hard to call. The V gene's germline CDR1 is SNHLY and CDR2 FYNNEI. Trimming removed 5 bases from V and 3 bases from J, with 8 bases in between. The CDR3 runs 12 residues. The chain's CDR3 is CASSRKSYEQYF. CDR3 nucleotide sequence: TGTGCCAGCAGTCGGAAGAGCTACGAGCAGTACTTC.

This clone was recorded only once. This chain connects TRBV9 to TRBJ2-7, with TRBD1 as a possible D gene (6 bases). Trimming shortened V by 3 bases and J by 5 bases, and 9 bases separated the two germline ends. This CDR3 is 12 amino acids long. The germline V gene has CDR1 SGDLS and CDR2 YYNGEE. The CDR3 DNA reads TGTGCCAGCAGCGGAACAGGGCACGAGCAGTACTTC. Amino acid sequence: CASSGTGHEQYF.

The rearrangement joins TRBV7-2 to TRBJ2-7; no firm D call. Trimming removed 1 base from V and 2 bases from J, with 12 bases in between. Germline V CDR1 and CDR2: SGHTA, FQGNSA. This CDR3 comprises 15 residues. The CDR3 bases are TGTGCCAGCAGCTTAGACAAACTCCGAACCTACGAGCAGTACTTC. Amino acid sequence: CASSLDKLRTYEQYF.

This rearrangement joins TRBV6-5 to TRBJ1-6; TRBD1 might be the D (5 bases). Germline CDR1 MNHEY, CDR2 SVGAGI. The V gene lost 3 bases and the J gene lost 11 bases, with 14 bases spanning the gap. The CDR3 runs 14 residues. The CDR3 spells CASSYGRGAAPLHF. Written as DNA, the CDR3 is TGTGCCAGCAGTTATGGGAGGGGAGCAGCACCCCTCCACTTT.

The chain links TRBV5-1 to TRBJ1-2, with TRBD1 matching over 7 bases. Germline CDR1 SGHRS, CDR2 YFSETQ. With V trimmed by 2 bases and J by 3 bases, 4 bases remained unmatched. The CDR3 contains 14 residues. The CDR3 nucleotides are TGCGCCAGCAGCTTCACAGGGGTTGACTATGGCTACACCTTC. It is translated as CASSFTGVDYGYTF.

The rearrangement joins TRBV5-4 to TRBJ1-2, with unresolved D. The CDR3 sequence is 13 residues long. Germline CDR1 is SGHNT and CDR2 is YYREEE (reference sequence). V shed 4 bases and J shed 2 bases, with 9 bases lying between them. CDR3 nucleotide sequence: TGTGCCAGCAGCCAGGAACAGAACTATGGCTACACCTTC. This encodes CASSQEQNYGYTF.

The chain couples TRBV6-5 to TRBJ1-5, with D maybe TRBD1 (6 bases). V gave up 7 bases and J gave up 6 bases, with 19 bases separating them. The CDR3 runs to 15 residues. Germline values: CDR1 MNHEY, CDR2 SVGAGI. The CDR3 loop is CASTMGQGMGQPQHF. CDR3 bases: TGTGCCAGCACCATGGGGCAGGGGATGGGTCAGCCCCAGCATTTT.

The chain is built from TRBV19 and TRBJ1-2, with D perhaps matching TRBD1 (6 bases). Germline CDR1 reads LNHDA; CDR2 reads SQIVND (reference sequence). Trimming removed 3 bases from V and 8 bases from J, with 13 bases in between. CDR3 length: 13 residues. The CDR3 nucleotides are TGTGCCAGTAGTATGGGGGCAGGCACGGGCTACACCTTC. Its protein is CASSMGAGTGYTF.

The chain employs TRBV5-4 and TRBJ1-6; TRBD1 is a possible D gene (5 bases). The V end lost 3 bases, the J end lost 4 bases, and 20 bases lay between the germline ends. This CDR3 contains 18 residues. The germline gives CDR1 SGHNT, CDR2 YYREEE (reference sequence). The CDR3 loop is CASSSGGYRTGYNSPLHF. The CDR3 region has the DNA TGTGCCAGCAGCTCAGGCGGGTACAGGACGGGGTATAATTCACCCCTCCACTTT.